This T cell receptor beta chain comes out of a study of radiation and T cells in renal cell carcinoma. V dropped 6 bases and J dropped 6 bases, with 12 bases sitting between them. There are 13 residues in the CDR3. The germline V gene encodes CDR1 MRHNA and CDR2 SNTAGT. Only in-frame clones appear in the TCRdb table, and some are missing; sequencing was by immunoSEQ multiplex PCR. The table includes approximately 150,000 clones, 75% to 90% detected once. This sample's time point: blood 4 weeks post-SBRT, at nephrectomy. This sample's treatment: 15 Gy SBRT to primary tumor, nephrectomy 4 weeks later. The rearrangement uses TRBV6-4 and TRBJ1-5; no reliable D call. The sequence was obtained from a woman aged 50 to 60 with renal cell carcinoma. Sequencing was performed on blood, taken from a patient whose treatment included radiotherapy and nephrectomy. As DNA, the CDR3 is TGTGCCAGCAGACCGACACTGCTTCAGCCCCAGCATTTT. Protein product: CASRPTLLQPQHF.